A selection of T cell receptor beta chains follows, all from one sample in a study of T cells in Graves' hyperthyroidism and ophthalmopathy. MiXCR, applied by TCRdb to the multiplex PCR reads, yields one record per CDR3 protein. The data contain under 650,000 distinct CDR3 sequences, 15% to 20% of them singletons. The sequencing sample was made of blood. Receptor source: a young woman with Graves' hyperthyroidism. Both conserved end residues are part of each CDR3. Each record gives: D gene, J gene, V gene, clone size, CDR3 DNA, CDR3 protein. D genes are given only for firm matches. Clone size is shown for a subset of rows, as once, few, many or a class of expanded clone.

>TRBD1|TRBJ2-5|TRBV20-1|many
TGCAGTGCTGGGAAGGACAGGGTGAGCGAGGAGACCCAGTACTTC
CSAGKDRVSEETQYF
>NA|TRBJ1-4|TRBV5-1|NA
TGCGCCAGCGGACCGAGTGCAACTAATGAAAAACTGTTTTTT
CASGPSATNEKLFF
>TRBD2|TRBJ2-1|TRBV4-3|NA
TGCGCCAGCAGCCGGTATGGGAAGCTAGCGGGAGCCAATGAGCAGTTCTTC
CASSRYGKLAGANEQFF
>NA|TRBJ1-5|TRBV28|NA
TGTGCCAGCAGTTTTTGGGGAGGATCTCAGCCCCAGCATTTT
CASSFWGGSQPQHF
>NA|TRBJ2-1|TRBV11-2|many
TGTGCCAGCAGCATCGGACTTTACAATGGGCAGTTCTTC
CASSIGLYNGQFF
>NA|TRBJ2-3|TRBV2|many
TGTGCCAGCAGTGAAGTGGGGGCGATCACAGATACGCAGTATTTT
CASSEVGAITDTQYF
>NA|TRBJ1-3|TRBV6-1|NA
TGTGCCAGCAGTGAAGCGGGGCCCGAATTAAGGTTCTCTGGAAACACCATATATTTT
CASSEAGPELRFSGNTIYF
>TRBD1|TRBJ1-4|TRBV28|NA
TGTGCCAGCAGTTTGGACCTTCAGGGGGCTAATGAAAAACTGTTTTTT
CASSLDLQGANEKLFF
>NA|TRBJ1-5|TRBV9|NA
TGTGCCAGCAGCCCGGGTGGCCATCAGCCCCAGCATTTT
CASSPGGHQPQHF
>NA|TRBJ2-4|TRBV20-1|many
TGCAGTGCTAGGTCCGCCGGGAACATTCAGTACTTC
CSARSAGNIQYF
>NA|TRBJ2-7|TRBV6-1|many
TGTGCCAGCAGTGCGGGACCGATCTACGAGCAGTACTTC
CASSAGPIYEQYF
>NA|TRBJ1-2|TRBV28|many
TGTGCCAGCAGCTACCGATTAGTGGGAAGGTATGGCTACACCTTC
CASSYRLVGRYGYTF
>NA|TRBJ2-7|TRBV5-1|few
TGCGCCAGCTCCGCCCAAGGTTTTCACGGTGAGCAGTACTTC
CASSAQGFHGEQYF
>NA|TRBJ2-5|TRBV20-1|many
TGCAGTCCACACGGTTCCGGCGGAGTGGGGGAGACCCAGTACTTC
CSPHGSGGVGETQYF
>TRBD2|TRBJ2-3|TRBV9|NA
TGTGCCAGCAGCGTAGCTCCCGGGGGAGGGGCAGATACGCAGTATTTT
CASSVAPGGGADTQYF
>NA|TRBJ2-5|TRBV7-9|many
TGTGCCAGCAGCACAGCACTACAAGAGACCCAGTACTTC
CASSTALQETQYF
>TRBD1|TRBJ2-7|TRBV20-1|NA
TGCAGTGGGGGGACAGGGGGCTTGTACGAGCAGTACTTC
CSGGTGGLYEQYF
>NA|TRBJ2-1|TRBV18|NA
TGTGCCAGCTCACCACCAGGAGACTCCTACAATGAGCAGTTCTTC
CASSPPGDSYNEQFF
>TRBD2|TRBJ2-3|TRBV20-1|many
TGCAGTGCTAGCGGGAGGGTCACAGATACGCAGTATTTT
CSASGRVTDTQYF
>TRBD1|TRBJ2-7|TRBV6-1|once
TGTGCCAGCAGTGACCCGGGACAGAAATATACCTACGAGCAGTACTTC
CASSDPGQKYTYEQYF
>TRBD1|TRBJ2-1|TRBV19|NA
TGTGCCAGTACCCAGGGACAGGGCGCCCTCAATGAGCAGTTCTTC
CASTQGQGALNEQFF
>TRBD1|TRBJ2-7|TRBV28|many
TGTGCCAGCAGACCTTCCTTGGGTTCAGGGGGAAGTCTTACCGACGAGCAGTACTTC
CASRPSLGSGGSLTDEQYF
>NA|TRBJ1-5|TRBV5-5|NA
TGTGCCAGCGCCGACGGGCAGTATAGCAATCAGCCCCAGCATTTT
CASADGQYSNQPQHF
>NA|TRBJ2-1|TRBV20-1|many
TGCAGTGCTAGAGTAGACAGCGAGGCCAATGAGCAGTTCTTC
CSARVDSEANEQFF
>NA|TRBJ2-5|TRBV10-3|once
TGTGCCATCAGCAAACAGGGCTACCAAGAGACCCAGTACTTC
CAISKQGYQETQYF
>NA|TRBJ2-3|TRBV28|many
TGTGCCAGCAGTTTCCGGCGGGGTGGGCGCACAGATACGCAGTATTTT
CASSFRRGGRTDTQYF
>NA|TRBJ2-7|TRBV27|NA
TGTGCCAGCGTCGGGCAGGGGCCCTACGGGCAGTACTTC
CASVGQGPYGQYF
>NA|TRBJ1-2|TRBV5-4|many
TGTGCCAGCAGTTTAGATGGTTATGGCTACACCTTC
CASSLDGYGYTF
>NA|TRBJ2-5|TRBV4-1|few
TGCGCCAGCAGCCAAGGACGCAACCAAGAGACCCAGTACTTC
CASSQGRNQETQYF
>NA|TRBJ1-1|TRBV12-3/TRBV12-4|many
TGTGCCAGCAGTCCGGACGGCTACACTGAAGCTTTCTTT
CASSPDGYTEAFF
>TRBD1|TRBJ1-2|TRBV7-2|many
TGTGCCAGCAGCTTTCAGGGGGTCGACGGCTACACCTTC
CASSFQGVDGYTF
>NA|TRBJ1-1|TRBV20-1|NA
TGCAGTGCTAGAGATCGGCTAGGACCAAGTAACACTGAAGCTTTCTTT
CSARDRLGPSNTEAFF
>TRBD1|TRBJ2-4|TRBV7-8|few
TGTGCCAGCAGCAAAGACAGGGTCCTAGCCAAAAACATTCAGTACTTC
CASSKDRVLAKNIQYF
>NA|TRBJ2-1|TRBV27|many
TGTGCCAGCAGTAGTCCGACCGGATCCTACAATGAGCAGTTCTTC
CASSSPTGSYNEQFF
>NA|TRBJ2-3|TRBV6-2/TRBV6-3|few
TGTGCCAGCAGCTCCGGGACTTACAGCACAGATACGCAGTATTTT
CASSSGTYSTDTQYF
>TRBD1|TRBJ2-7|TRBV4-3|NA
TGCGCCAGCAGCCAACCGACAGGGCAAGCCTACGAGCAGTACTTC
CASSQPTGQAYEQYF
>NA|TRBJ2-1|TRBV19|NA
TGTGCCAGTAGCGGGGTAGCGAGAGATGAGCAGTTCTTC
CASSGVARDEQFF
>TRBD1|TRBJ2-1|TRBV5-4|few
TGTGCCAGCAGCTTGTGGACAGGGGTTGTCAATGAGCAGTTCTTC
CASSLWTGVVNEQFF
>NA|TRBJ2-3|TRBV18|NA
TGTGCCAGCTCAGCCGGGAACGCCGGCACAGATACGCAGTATTTT
CASSAGNAGTDTQYF
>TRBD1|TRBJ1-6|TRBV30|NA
TGTGCCTGGGCCGCCGGGACAGCAAATTCACCCCTCCACTTT
CAWAAGTANSPLHF
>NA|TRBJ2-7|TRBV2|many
TGTGCCAGCATTGGGACTGGAAGCTCCTACGAGCAGTACTTC
CASIGTGSSYEQYF
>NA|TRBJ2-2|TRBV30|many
TGTGCCTGGAGTACCTTAGCGCGAATAAACACCGGGGAGCTGTTTTTT
CAWSTLARINTGELFF
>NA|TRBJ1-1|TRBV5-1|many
TGCGCCAGCAGCTCGTCGCCGGGGAACACTGAAGCTTTCTTT
CASSSSPGNTEAFF